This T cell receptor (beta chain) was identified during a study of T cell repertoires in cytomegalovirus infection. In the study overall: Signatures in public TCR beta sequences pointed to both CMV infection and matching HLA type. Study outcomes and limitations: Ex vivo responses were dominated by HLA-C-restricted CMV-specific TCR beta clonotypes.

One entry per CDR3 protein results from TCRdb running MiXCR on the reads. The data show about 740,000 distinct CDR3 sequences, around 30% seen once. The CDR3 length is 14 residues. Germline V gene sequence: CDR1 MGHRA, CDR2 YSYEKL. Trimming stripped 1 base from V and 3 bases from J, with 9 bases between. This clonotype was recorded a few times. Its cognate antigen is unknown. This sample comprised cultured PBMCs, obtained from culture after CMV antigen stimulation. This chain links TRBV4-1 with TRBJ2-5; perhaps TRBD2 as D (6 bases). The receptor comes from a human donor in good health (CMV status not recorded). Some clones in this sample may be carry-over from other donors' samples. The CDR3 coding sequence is TGCGCCAGCAGCCAAGTCGGCGGGGAAGAGACCCAGTACTTC. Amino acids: CASSQVGGEETQYF.